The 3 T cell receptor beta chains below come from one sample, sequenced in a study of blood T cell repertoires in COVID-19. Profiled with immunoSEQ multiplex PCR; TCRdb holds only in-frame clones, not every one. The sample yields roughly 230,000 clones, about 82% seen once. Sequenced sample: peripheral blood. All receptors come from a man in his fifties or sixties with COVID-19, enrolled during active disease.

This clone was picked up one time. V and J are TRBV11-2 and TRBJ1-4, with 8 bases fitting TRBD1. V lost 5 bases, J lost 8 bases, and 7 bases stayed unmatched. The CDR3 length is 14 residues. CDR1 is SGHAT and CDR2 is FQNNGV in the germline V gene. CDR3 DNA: TGTGCCAGCAGCCTGGCGGCAGGGGGCGAAAAACTGTTTTTT. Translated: CASSLAAGGEKLFF.

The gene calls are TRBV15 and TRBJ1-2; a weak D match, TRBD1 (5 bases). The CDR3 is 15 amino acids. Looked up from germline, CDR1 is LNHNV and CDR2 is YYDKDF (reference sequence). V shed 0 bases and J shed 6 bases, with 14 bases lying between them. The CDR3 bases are TGTGCCACCAGCAGAGAGCGGGGGTCGGGGGATGGCTACACCTTC. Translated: CATSRERGSGDGYTF.

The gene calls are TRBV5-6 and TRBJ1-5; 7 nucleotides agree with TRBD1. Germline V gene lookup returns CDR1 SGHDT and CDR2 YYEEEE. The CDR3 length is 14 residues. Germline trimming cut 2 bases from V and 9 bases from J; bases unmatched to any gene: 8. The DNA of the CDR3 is TGTGCCAGCAGCTTATTCAGGGGGGAAGGGCCCCAGCATTTT. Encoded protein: CASSLFRGEGPQHF.